This TCR beta chain was found in a study of T cell repertoires in cytomegalovirus infection. Study-level background: Carrying CMV and the relevant HLA type showed in public TCR beta signatures. The study's findings and limits: Summed public TCR beta family frequency identified CMV carriers bearing the relevant HLA. The ex vivo response was dominated by HLA-C-restricted CMV-specific TCR beta clonotypes.

MiXCR, applied by TCRdb to the reads, yields one record per CDR3 protein. The sample lists around 530,000 distinct CDR3 sequences, approximately 15% occurring once. Regarding this clonotype: Its antigen is currently unknown.

The germline V gene encodes CDR1 SQVTM and CDR2 ANQGSEA. V was trimmed by 3 bases and J by 0 bases, leaving 8 bases between them. CDR3 length equals 14 residues. The sequencing input was CD8+ T cells from PBMCs. The receptor's source is a human donor in good health (CMV status not recorded). Some clones in this sample may be carry-over from other donors' samples. The chain carries TRBV29-1 and TRBJ2-2; D remains unclear. The CDR3 bases are TGCAGCGTTGATTCCGGGCCGAACACCGGGGAGCTGTTTTTT. It yields the protein CSVDSGPNTGELFF.